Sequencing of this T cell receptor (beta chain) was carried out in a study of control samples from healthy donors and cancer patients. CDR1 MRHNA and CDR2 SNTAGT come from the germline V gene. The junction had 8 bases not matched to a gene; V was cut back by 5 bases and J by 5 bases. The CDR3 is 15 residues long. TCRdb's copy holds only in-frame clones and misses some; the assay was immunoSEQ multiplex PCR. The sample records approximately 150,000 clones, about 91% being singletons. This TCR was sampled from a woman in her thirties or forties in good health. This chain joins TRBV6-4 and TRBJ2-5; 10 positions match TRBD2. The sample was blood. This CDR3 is CASSPPSGGAETQYF. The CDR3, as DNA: TGTGCCAGCAGTCCCCCGAGCGGGGGGGCCGAGACCCAGTACTTC.